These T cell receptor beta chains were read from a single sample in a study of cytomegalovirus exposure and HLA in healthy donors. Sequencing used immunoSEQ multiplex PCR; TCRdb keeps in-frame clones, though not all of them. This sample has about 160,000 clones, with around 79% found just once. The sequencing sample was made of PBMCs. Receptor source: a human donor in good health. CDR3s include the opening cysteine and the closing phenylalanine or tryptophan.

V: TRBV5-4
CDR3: CASSSGFSGSQETQYF

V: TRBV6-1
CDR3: CASSHQGPGNTIYF

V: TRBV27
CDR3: CASSLSFGGEYEQYF

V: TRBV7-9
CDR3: CASSTDRGGEKLFF

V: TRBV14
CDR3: CASSQDASRYNEQFF

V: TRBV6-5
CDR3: CASSTGGVNTEAFF

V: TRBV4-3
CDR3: CASSQDFRLAEYTGELFF

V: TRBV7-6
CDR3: CASSRHGGGGLVYEQYF

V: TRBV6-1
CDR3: CASRPGTDYNSPLHF

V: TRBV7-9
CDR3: CASSAGTYAQPQHF

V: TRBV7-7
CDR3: CASSLGTGRAETQYF

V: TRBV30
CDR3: CAWSVRQAGREQYF

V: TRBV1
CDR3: CTSSRQGNQPQHF

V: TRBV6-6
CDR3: CASSYSEKTVTGELFF

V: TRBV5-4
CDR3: CASSQTGLGDEKLFF

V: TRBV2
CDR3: CASSYGTSVTYNEQFF

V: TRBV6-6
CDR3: CASSINARETEQFF

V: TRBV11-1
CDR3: CASSGFGTSGSYEQYF

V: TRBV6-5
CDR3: CASSSGTLNTEAFF

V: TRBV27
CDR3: CASTIGGSDTQYF

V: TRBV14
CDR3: CASSQARGTDTQYF

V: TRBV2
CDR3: CASSRGQSSYEQYF

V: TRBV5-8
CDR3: CASNPGLAYNEQFF

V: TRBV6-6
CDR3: CASSPGLNTGELFF